Listed below are T cell receptor beta chains from one sample, sequenced in a study of Graves' ophthalmopathy and Graves' hyperthyroidism. In TCRdb, the multiplex PCR reads were re-called with MiXCR into one record per CDR3 protein. Here the sample spans about 410,000 distinct CDR3 sequences, around 19% being singletons. Sequences were obtained from peripheral blood. The receptors stem from a woman under 30 with Graves' ophthalmopathy. Each CDR3 is given without its conserved first and last residue. The D gene is left open where the match is weak.

j_call,v_call,d_call,cdr3_aa
TRBJ1-1,TRBV30,NA,AWSPRGGVNTEAF
TRBJ1-1,TRBV6-2/TRBV6-3,TRBD1,ASSYTTGTAFMNTEAF
TRBJ2-7,TRBV28,TRBD2,ASKPGLSSYEQY
TRBJ2-7,TRBV28,TRBD1,ASSPRDRYSYEQY
TRBJ1-1,TRBV20-1,NA,SARDWGERLNTEAF
TRBJ1-1,TRBV30,NA,ACLRVTQNTEAF
TRBJ1-1,TRBV6-5,NA,ASSYWQGAREGAF
TRBJ1-5,TRBV24-1,NA,ATSGTAYNSNQPQH
TRBJ2-7,TRBV19,NA,ASTDHREQY
TRBJ2-4,TRBV20-1,NA,SAHRQGGKNIQY
TRBJ1-5,TRBV5-1,NA,ARREGPQPQH
TRBJ2-7,TRBV2,NA,ASSEGLDYEQY
TRBJ1-5,TRBV6-1,TRBD1,ASQGASSQPQH
TRBJ2-7,TRBV29-1,TRBD2,SVLRMTSDKDEQY
TRBJ1-2,TRBV7-8,NA,ASSEVSSPGYT
TRBJ1-1,TRBV6-1,NA,ASSGEWGTEAF
TRBJ2-7,TRBV7-2,NA,ASSLREVVTYEQY
TRBJ1-5,TRBV27,NA,ASSPSRGQPQH
TRBJ2-5,TRBV4-3,TRBD1,ASSQGDRSETQY
TRBJ2-2,TRBV6-1,NA,ASTRTGINTGELF
TRBJ2-5,TRBV30,NA,AWSPGLLKETQY
TRBJ2-2,TRBV5-1,NA,ASSLVSTGELF